This T cell receptor (beta chain) was recorded in a study of blood T cell repertoires in COVID-19. The repertoire was sequenced with immunoSEQ multiplex PCR; TCRdb's copy has only in-frame clones and lacks some. The sample carries 150,000 to 200,000 clones, around 82% recorded once. The CDR3 contains 17 residues. The V gene's germline CDR1 is SGDLS and CDR2 YYNGEE. The junction had 11 bases not matched to a gene; V was cut back by 0 bases and J by 8 bases. This clonotype was sampled from a woman between 40 and 55 years old with COVID-19, enrolled during active disease. Material: peripheral blood. The chain is built from TRBV9 and TRBJ2-1, with TRBD1 matching 10 bases. CDR3 in DNA: TGTGCCAGCAGCGTAGATCCCGGACAGGGGGTAAGATATGAGCAGTTCTTC. Residues: CASSVDPGQGVRYEQFF.